What follows describes a single T cell receptor beta chain. Its antigen is unknown. No per-base quality is available; no much larger clone lies one base away. The source of the sample is a study of Siglec-9 on CD8 T cells in melanoma (dated by TCRdb to the late 2010s). Study-level background: The study examined the expression of Siglec-9 on CD8+ T cells and how Siglec-9 regulates T cells within the melanoma tumor microenvironment. Overall results and qualifications from the work: An effector memory CD8+ T-cell subset that appeared to accumulate within melanoma tumors was reported to be marked and regulated by Siglec-9.

Taken from the germline V gene, the CDR1 and CDR2 loops are SGHDT and YYEEEE. Relative to germline, V is 2 bases shorter and J is 7 bases shorter, with 12 bases between their ends. The cysteine opens and the phenylalanine closes a CDR3 of 13 amino acids. The read is trimmed to its CDR3 DNA, 39 bases read in frame from base 1. Receptor amplification or capture employed the immunoSEQ multiplex PCR assay. TCRdb holds this immuneACCESS table with in-frame rearrangements only. Some clones are missing; in checked studies, unresolved V genes explain under half, and the rest has no known cause. For this sample there are about 36,000 clones; about 80% appear just once. The ten largest clones represent over 1.5% of the sample.

The sample taken for sequencing was Siglec-9- CD8+ T cells sorted from blood. The cell subset or site label of this sample denotes: CD8 T cells lacking Siglec-9. The clonotype originates from a human donor in good health. The rearranged chain carries TRBV5-6 and TRBJ1-1; no D segment can be confidently identified. In nucleotides, the sequence is TGTGCCAGCAGCTTAACAGATAGCTTTGAAGCTTTCTTT. This encodes CASSLTDSFEAFF.